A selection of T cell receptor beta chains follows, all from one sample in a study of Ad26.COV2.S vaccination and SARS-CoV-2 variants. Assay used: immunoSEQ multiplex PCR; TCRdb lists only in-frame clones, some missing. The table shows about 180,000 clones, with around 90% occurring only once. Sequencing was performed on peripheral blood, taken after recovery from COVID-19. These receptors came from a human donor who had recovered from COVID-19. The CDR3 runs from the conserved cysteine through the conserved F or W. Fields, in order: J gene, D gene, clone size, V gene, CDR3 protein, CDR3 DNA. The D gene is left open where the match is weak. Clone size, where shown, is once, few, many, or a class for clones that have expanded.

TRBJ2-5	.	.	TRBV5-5	CASSLEHLGETQYF	TGTGCCAGCAGCTTGGAGCACCTTGGAGAGACCCAGTACTTC
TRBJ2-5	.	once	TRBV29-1	CSIPDQGTQETQYF	TGCAGCATCCCGGATCAAGGCACCCAAGAGACCCAGTACTTC
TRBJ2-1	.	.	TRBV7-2	CASSLGAYRSYNEQFF	TGTGCCAGCAGCTTAGGGGCTTATCGCTCCTACAATGAGCAGTTCTTC
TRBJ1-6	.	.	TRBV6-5	CASRQGNSPLHF	TGTGCCAGCAGGCAGGGTAATTCACCCCTCCACTTT
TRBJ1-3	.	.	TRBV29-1	CSVEKNSGNTIYF	TGCAGCGTTGAAAAGAACTCTGGAAACACCATATATTTT
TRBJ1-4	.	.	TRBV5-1	CASSLSNTREKLFF	TGCGCCAGCAGCTTATCGAACACGAGGGAAAAACTGTTTTTT
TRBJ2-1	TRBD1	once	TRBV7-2	CASSWGQVAYEQFF	TGTGCCAGCAGCTGGGGACAGGTAGCCTATGAGCAGTTCTTC
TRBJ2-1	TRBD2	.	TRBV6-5	CASSTSGGVGNEQFF	TGTGCCAGCAGCACTAGCGGGGGGGTGGGCAATGAGCAGTTCTTC
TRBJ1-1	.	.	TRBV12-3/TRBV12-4	CASSFGYPEAFF	TGTGCCAGCAGTTTTGGATACCCTGAAGCTTTCTTT
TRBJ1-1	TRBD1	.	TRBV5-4	CASSIPGGLNTEAFF	TGTGCCAGCAGCATACCAGGGGGTTTGAACACTGAAGCTTTCTTT
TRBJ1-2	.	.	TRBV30	CAWSDDYYGYTF	TGTGCCTGGAGTGACGACTATTATGGCTACACCTTC
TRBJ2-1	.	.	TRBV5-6	CASSPRHRDEQFF	TGTGCCAGCAGCCCAAGACATCGTGATGAGCAGTTCTTC
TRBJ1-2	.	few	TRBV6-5	CASSYSEGPRGYTF	TGTGCCAGCAGTTACTCGGAGGGGCCGCGTGGCTACACCTTC
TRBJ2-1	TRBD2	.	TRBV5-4	CASSSSGRYYNEQFF	TGTGCCAGCAGCTCTAGCGGGAGGTACTACAATGAGCAGTTCTTC
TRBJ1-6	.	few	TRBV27	CASSLSGGLEPLHF	TGTGCCAGCAGTTTATCGGGGGGCCTGGAACCCCTCCACTTT
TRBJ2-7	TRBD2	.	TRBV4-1	CASSQAPLAGEQYF	TGCGCCAGCAGCCAAGCCCCTCTAGCGGGGGAGCAGTACTTC
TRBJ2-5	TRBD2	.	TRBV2	CASSERTSGRSGQETQYF	TGTGCCAGCAGTGAACGGACTAGCGGGAGAAGTGGGCAAGAGACCCAGTACTTC
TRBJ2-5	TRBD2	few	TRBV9	CASSAHLAGAQETQYF	TGTGCCAGCAGCGCCCATCTAGCGGGGGCCCAAGAGACCCAGTACTTC
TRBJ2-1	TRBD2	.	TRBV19	CASSERLAGGPYNEQFF	TGTGCCAGTAGTGAAAGACTAGCGGGAGGCCCCTACAATGAGCAGTTCTTC
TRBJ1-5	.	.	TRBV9	CASSVGESNQPQHF	TGTGCCAGCAGCGTGGGAGAAAGCAATCAGCCCCAGCATTTT
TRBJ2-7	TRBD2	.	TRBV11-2	CASSLNRAGGALLSYEQYF	TGTGCCAGCAGCTTAAATAGGGCGGGAGGGGCCCTCTTATCCTACGAGCAGTACTTC
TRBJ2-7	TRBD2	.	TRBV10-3	CAISEIAGGPYEQYF	TGTGCCATCAGTGAGATAGCGGGAGGGCCCTACGAGCAGTACTTC
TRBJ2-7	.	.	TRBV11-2	CASSLIQGEGYEQYF	TGTGCCAGCAGCTTAATCCAGGGGGAGGGCTACGAGCAGTACTTC
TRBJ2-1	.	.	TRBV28	CASSLGQRPYNEQFF	TGTGCCAGCAGTTTAGGGCAGCGACCCTACAATGAGCAGTTCTTC
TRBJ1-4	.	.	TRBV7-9	CASSVQQIWPEKLFF	TGTGCCAGCAGCGTTCAACAGATTTGGCCTGAAAAACTGTTTTTT
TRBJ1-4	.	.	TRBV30	CAWTMGAANEKLFF	TGTGCCTGGACTATGGGGGCAGCTAATGAAAAACTGTTTTTT
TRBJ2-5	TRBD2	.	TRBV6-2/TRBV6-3	CASSPGLAYETQYF	TGTGCCAGCAGCCCTGGACTAGCATACGAGACCCAGTACTTC
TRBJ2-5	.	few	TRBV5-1	CASSYQRWETQYF	TGCGCCAGCAGCTATCAGCGGTGGGAGACCCAGTACTTC
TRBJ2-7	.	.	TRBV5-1	CASRTGSGYEQYF	TGCGCCAGTCGAACTGGGAGTGGCTACGAGCAGTACTTC
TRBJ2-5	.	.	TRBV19	CASSTFRGPYQETQYF	TGTGCCAGTAGTACCTTCAGGGGCCCGTACCAAGAGACCCAGTACTTC
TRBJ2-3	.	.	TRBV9	CASSPSGATDTQYF	TGTGCCAGCAGCCCCTCCGGGGCCACGGATACGCAGTATTTT
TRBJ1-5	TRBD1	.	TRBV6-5	CAGGQRGTNQPQHF	TGTGCCGGGGGACAGAGGGGCACAAATCAGCCCCAGCATTTT
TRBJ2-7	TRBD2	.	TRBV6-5	CASAPGGTYEQYF	TGTGCCAGCGCGCCGGGAGGGACCTACGAGCAGTACTTC
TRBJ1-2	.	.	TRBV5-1	CASSLGGGYGYTF	TGCGCCAGCAGCTTGGGAGGTGGATACGGCTACACCTTC
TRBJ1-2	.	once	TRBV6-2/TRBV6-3	CASSRQVRGYTF	TGTGCCAGCAGCCGACAGGTACGAGGCTACACCTTC
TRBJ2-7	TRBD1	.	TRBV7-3	CASSYGQVYEQYF	TGTGCCAGCAGCTATGGACAGGTCTACGAGCAGTACTTC
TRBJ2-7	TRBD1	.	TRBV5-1	CASSLARDRPSSYEQYF	TGCGCCAGCAGCTTGGCCCGGGACAGACCTAGCTCCTACGAGCAGTACTTC
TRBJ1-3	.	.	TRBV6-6	CASSPTGSGNTIYF	TGTGCCAGCAGCCCGACAGGCTCTGGAAACACCATATATTTT
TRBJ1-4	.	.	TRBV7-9	CASSFRGTEKLFF	TGTGCCAGCAGCTTCCGGGGGACTGAAAAACTGTTTTTT
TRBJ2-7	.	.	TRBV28	CASSSNGVLVRSYEQYF	TGTGCCAGCAGCTCGAATGGGGTTTTAGTGAGGTCCTACGAGCAGTACTTC
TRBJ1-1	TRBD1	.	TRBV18	CASSLDRGTEAFF	TGTGCCAGCTCCCTGGACAGGGGCACTGAAGCTTTCTTT
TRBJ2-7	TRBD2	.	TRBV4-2	CASSPGTSGRAGYEQYF	TGTGCCAGCAGCCCAGGGACTAGCGGGAGGGCCGGGTACGAGCAGTACTTC
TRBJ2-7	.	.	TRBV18	CASSPVDYEQYF	TGTGCCAGCTCACCTGTGGACTACGAGCAGTACTTC
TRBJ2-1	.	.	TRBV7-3	CASSLGGNSGVDEQFF	TGTGCCAGCAGCTTAGGAGGGAATAGCGGAGTCGATGAGCAGTTCTTC
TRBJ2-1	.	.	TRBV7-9	CASSLSKLERASYNEQFF	TGTGCCAGCAGCTTGTCCAAGCTCGAGCGGGCGTCATACAATGAGCAGTTCTTC
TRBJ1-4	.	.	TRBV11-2	CASRRSRWDNSEKLFF	TGTGCCAGCAGGCGATCCCGATGGGACAATTCAGAAAAACTGTTTTTT
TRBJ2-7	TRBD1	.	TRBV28	CASSPGTGGAEQYF	TGTGCCAGCAGTCCCGGGACAGGGGGAGCCGAGCAGTACTTC
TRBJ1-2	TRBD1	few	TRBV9	CASSVEGTGVSYGYTF	TGTGCCAGCAGCGTAGAGGGGACAGGGGTAAGCTATGGCTACACCTTC
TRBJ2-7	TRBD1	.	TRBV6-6	CASIPSGDRGAGEQYF	TGTGCCAGCATTCCATCGGGGGACAGGGGGGCCGGCGAGCAGTACTTC
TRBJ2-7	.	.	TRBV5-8	CASNDARGFYEQYF	TGTGCCAGCAACGACGCGCGGGGATTCTACGAGCAGTACTTC
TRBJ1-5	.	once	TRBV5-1	CASSLGINQPQHF	TGCGCCAGCAGCTTGGGGATCAATCAGCCCCAGCATTTT
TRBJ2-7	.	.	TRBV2	CASSEEGEQYF	TGTGCCAGCAGTGAGGAAGGCGAGCAGTACTTC
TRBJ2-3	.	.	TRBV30	CAWRLAGSTDTQYF	TGTGCCTGGAGGCTAGCTGGAAGCACAGATACGCAGTATTTT